The clone carrying this T cell receptor (beta chain) was seen a few times. CDR1 is SGHRS, CDR2 YFSETQ, per germline. CDR3 length equals 17 residues. V lost 4 bases to trimming and J lost 1 base, with 15 bases between them. Each CDR3 protein gets one entry after TCRdb re-called the 5' RACE reads with MiXCR. The sample consists of tens of thousands of distinct CDR3 sequences, around 30% of them appearing once. Sample: memory CD4+ T cells sorted from a lymph node. Subset in this sample: memory CD4+ T cells, CD4+CD45RO+CD25-. The receptor was derived from a female donor with breast cancer. The chain is built from TRBV5-1 and TRBJ2-6; D is undetermined. CDR3 nucleotide sequence: TGCGCCAGCAGCCCAACCCCGACCGAGTCTGGGGCCAACGTCCTGACTTTC. Residues: CASSPTPTESGANVLTF.